Each of the 14 T cell receptor beta chains below was sequenced from the same sample in a study of blood T cell repertoires in COVID-19 (dated by TCRdb to about 2020). The library came from the immunoSEQ multiplex PCR assay. TCRdb holds this immuneACCESS table with in-frame rearrangements only. Some clones are missing; in checked studies, unresolved V genes explain under half, and the rest has no known cause. The sample table holds a few hundred thousand clones, of which about 85% were seen once. The top ten constitute approximately 3.7% of the sample. Sequenced sample: peripheral blood. The source of these receptors is a woman aged 18 to 35 with acute or convalescent COVID-19.

The chain recombines TRBV7-9 with TRBJ1-3; D call uncertain. Germline values: CDR1 SEHNR, CDR2 FQNEAQ (reference sequence). Trimming took 5 bases from V and 0 from J, leaving 11 bases between them. There are 15 residues in the CDR3. Here the CDR3 DNA reads TGTGCCAGCAGCCGTGAGGGCTCCTCTGGAAACACCATATATTTT. It translates to CASSREGSSGNTIYF.

V gene TRBV2 combines with J gene TRBJ2-7; D is uncertain. Germline assignment: CDR1 SNHLY and CDR2 FYNNEI. V was pared by 0 bases and J by 4 bases, with 4 bases between. The CDR3 length is 12 residues. The DNA for the CDR3 is TGTGCCAGCAGTGAAGCCTCTTACGAGCAGTACTTC. Its translation is CASSEASYEQYF. Drawing the rest from reference TRBV2 and TRBJ2-7, the complete variable domain is EPEVTQTPSHQVTQMGQEVILRCVPISNHLYFYWYRQILGQKVEFLVSFYNNEISEKSEIFDDQFSVERPDGSNFTLKIRSTKLEDSAMYFCASSEASYEQYFGPGTRLTVT.

The rearrangement joins TRBV19 to TRBJ1-2; D gene uncertain. The CDR3 length is 13 residues. In germline, CDR1 is LNHDA, CDR2 SQIVND (reference sequence). With 4 bases removed from V and 1 base from J, the gap between germline ends came to 7 bases. The CDR3 DNA reads as TGTGCCAGTAGTACACAGATTAACTATGGCTACACCTTC. Its translation: CASSTQINYGYTF. Full variable domain (rest looked up from reference TRBV19 and TRBJ1-2): DGGITQSPKYLFRKEGQNVTLSCEQNLNHDAMYWYRQDPGQGLRLIYYSQIVNDFQKGDIAEGYSVSREKKESFPLTVTSAQKNPTAFYLCASSTQINYGYTFGSGTRLTVV.

The V call is TRBV7-9, the J call TRBJ2-7, with 8 nucleotides matching TRBD1. Per the germline V gene, CDR1 is SEHNR and CDR2 is FQNEAQ (reference sequence). V was clipped by 5 bases and J by 2 bases; unmatched bases: 8. The CDR3 sequence is 15 residues long. CDR3 loop: CASSLTGQAAYEQYF. The CDR3 bases are TGTGCCAGCAGCCTGACGGGACAGGCTGCCTACGAGCAGTACTTC.

The chain couples TRBV11-1 to TRBJ2-5; maybe TRBD1 (5 bases). CDR1 is SGHAT, CDR2 FQDESV, per germline (reference sequence). CDR3 length equals 13 residues. V dropped 3 bases and J dropped 1 base, with 6 bases sitting between them. The CDR3 loop reads CASSFGAQETQYF. In DNA, the CDR3 is TGTGCCAGCAGCTTTGGGGCCCAAGAGACCCAGTACTTC.

The table lists this clone with a few counts. This rearrangement joins TRBV5-4 to TRBJ2-2; no firm D call. Germline V CDR1 and CDR2: SGHNT, YYREEE (reference sequence). CDR3 length equals 12 residues. V was cut by 3 bases and J by 5 bases, with 5 bases left in between. Written as DNA, the CDR3 is TGTGCCAGCAGCTGGAGAACCGGGGAGCTGTTTTTT. Translation gives CASSWRTGELFF.

The chain recombines TRBV30 with TRBJ1-3, with TRBD1 identical over 10 bases. This CDR3 contains 18 residues. V was pared by 1 base and J by 1 base, with 10 bases of the junction left unmatched. The germline gives CDR1 GTSNPN, CDR2 SVGIG (reference sequence). The CDR3 nucleotides are TGTGCCTGGAGTGGAGTACCGGGACAGGGGATTTCTGGAAACACCATATATTTT. Protein: CAWSGVPGQGISGNTIYF.

The chain joins TRBV6-5 to TRBJ2-4; the D gene is possibly TRBD2 (6 bases). V was trimmed by 5 bases and J by 10 bases, leaving 21 bases between them. The CDR3 sequence is 15 residues long. Germline V gives CDR1 MNHEY, CDR2 SVGAGI. The DNA for the CDR3 is TGTGCCAGCAGTCCAGGGAGGCAGGCCCATCCGATTCAGTACTTC. Amino acids: CASSPGRQAHPIQYF.

This clone was counted once. The J gene is TRBJ1-3, the V gene TRBV28; 7 bases fit TRBD1. Germline V gives CDR1 MDHEN, CDR2 SYDVKM. The V gene end was trimmed by 4 bases and the J gene end by 2 bases; junction bases not matched to a gene: 5. The CDR3 consists of 15 residues. This chain's CDR3 is CASSWDREPGNTIYF. The CDR3 DNA sequence: TGTGCCAGCAGTTGGGACAGAGAGCCTGGAAACACCATATATTTT.

This sequence joins TRBV6-5 and TRBJ2-1; D might be TRBD2 (5 bases). The V and J ends lost 5 bases and 4 bases respectively, with 12 bases between them. CDR1 MNHEY and CDR2 SVGAGI come from the germline V gene. The CDR3 loop spans 14 amino acids. The CDR3 nucleotides read TGTGCCAGCAGTCTCCGCGAGGGTTACAATGAGCAGTTCTTC. Its translation: CASSLREGYNEQFF.

The CDR3 here is CASSDRQAANTEAFF. CDR3 coding DNA: TGCGCCAGCAGTGACAGACAGGCCGCGAACACTGAAGCTTTCTTT. The chain combines TRBV10-1 with TRBJ1-1; possibly TRBD1 for D (6 bases). Germline CDR1 reads WNHNN; CDR2 reads SYGVQD (reference sequence). V dropped 3 bases and J dropped 1 base, with 12 bases sitting between them. CDR3 size: 15 residues.

This chain joins TRBV18 and TRBJ1-5; D perhaps matches TRBD1 (5 bases). The germline V and J ends were trimmed by 6 bases and 1 base, with 10 bases remaining between them. CDR1 and CDR2 from the germline V gene are KGHSH and LQKENI. The CDR3 is made up of 14 amino acids. CDR3 residues: CASSRQGSNQPQHF. CDR3 bases: TGTGCCAGCTCGCGTCAGGGCAGCAATCAGCCCCAGCATTTT. The variable domain in full, with the rest retrieved from reference TRBV18 and TRBJ1-5, is NAGVMQNPRHLVRRRGQEARLRCSPMKGHSHVYWYRQLPEEGLKFMVYLQKENIIDESGMPKERFSAEFPKEGPSILRIQQVVRGDSAAYFCASSRQGSNQPQHFGDGTRLSIL.

The rearrangement joins TRBV30 to TRBJ1-5; 11 nucleotides match TRBD1. After removal of 0 bases from V and 0 bases from J, the junction contained 7 bases not matched to a gene. Germline CDR1 and CDR2: GTSNPN and SVGIG (reference sequence). The CDR3 covers 18 residues. CDR3 DNA: TGTGCCTGGAGTGTACGGACAGGGGGCTCTTATAGCAATCAGCCCCAGCATTTT. Translating it yields CAWSVRTGGSYSNQPQHF. The whole variable domain, remainder taken from reference TRBV30 and TRBJ1-5, is SQTIHQWPATLVQPVGSPLSLECTVEGTSNPNLYWYRQAAGRGLQLLFYSVGIGQISSEVPQNLSASRPQDRQFILSSKKLLLSDSGFYLCAWSVRTGGSYSNQPQHFGDGTRLSIL.

The genes are TRBV27 and TRBJ1-2; 8 bases line up with TRBD1. V shed 5 bases, J shed 5 bases, and the junction held 13 bases outside the gene matches. From germline, CDR1 is MNHEY and CDR2 SMNVEV (reference sequence). The CDR3 covers 16 residues. The CDR3: CASSTGTGLSQYGYTF. The CDR3 DNA reads TGTGCCAGCAGTACCGGGACAGGCCTTAGTCAATATGGCTACACCTTC.